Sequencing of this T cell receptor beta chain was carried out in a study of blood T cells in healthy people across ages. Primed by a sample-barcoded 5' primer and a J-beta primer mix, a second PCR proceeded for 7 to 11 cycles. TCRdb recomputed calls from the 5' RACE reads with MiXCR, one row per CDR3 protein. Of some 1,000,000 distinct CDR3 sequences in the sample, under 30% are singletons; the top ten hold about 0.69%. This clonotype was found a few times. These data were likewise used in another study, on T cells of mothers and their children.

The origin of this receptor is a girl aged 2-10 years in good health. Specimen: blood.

The DNA of the CDR3 is TGCGCCAGCAGCCAAGAAGCTTCGACTAGCGAACGTTGGGATGAGCAGTTCTTC. It specifies CASSQEASTSERWDEQFF. The chain has TRBV4-3 and TRBJ2-1; 8 bases agree with TRBD2. The CDR3 sequence is 18 residues long. With 0 bases clipped from V and 8 bases from J, the junction kept 15 bases outside the gene matches. CDR1 is LGHNA and CDR2 is YSLEER in the germline V gene.